Shown below are 20 T cell receptor beta chains from a single sample sequenced in a study of cytomegalovirus exposure and HLA in healthy donors. Primers for the PCR totalled 60 Vbeta and 13 Jbeta. The repertoire was sequenced with immunoSEQ multiplex PCR; TCRdb's copy has only in-frame clones and lacks some. This table has 75,000 to 95,000 clones, around 79% appearing once. The sample comprised PBMCs. The receptors were gathered from a human donor in good health.

The V and J genes are TRBV2 and TRBJ1-4; D remains unclear. The V end was cut by 7 bases, the J end by 8 bases, with 8 bases between. CDR1 SNHLY and CDR2 FYNNEI come from the germline V gene. The CDR3 runs to 11 residues. CDR3 DNA sequence: TGTGCCAGCACAGGTGACGAAAAACTGTTTTTT. Its translation: CASTGDEKLFF.

The table lists this clone with a few counts. The chain has TRBV6-6 and TRBJ1-1; 10 positions match TRBD1. V lost 7 bases and J lost 10; bases outside the gene matches: 12. CDR1 and CDR2 from the germline V gene are MNHNY and SVGAGI (reference sequence). The CDR3 covers 14 residues. The CDR3 region is CASTMGQGIGRAFF. CDR3 coding DNA: TGTGCCAGCACGATGGGACAGGGGATTGGGCGAGCTTTCTTT.

The J gene is TRBJ1-5, the V gene TRBV2, with D perhaps TRBD1 (5 bases). The CDR3 is 13 residues long. CDR1 is SNHLY, CDR2 FYNNEI, per germline. Deletions cut 8 bases from V and 5 bases from J, with 13 bases between. CDR3 nucleotides: TGTGCCAGCTCCCGGGCGGGGGATCAGCCCCAGCATTTT. Translating gives CASSRAGDQPQHF. The variable domain in full, completed from reference TRBV2 and TRBJ1-5, reads EPEVTQTPSHQVTQMGQEVILRCVPISNHLYFYWYRQILGQKVEFLVSFYNNEISEKSEIFDDQFSVERPDGSNFTLKIRSTKLEDSAMYFCASSRAGDQPQHFGDGTRLSIL.

The chain recombines TRBV5-1 with TRBJ2-7, with D unresolved. The CDR3 is 14 amino acids. The V gene's germline CDR1 is SGHRS and CDR2 YFSETQ. V lost 2 bases, J lost 4 bases, and 13 bases lay in between. The CDR3, as DNA: TGCGCCAGCAGCTTTGCGGCAGACTTATACGAGCAGTACTTC. Protein: CASSFAADLYEQYF.

Points on this clone: Distinct nucleotide sequences in the sample also encode this CDR3. The CDR3 coding sequence is TGTGCCAGCAGCGGACTAGCGGTTCCCTACAATGAGCAGTTCTTC. Protein sequence: CASSGLAVPYNEQFF. The rearrangement uses TRBV9 and TRBJ2-1; 9 nucleotides agree with TRBD2. In germline, CDR1 is SGDLS, CDR2 YYNGEE. The CDR3 spans 15 residues. The J segment lost 2 bases and the V segment lost 3 bases, leaving 3 bases of the junction unmatched.

This clone has only one observation. This chain links TRBV15 with TRBJ1-2; D gene uncertain. Germline V lookup: CDR1 LNHNV, CDR2 YYDKDF (reference sequence). With 5 bases removed from V and 0 bases from J, the gap between germline ends came to 10 bases. The CDR3 is made up of 14 amino acids. CDR3 loop: CATSRVTSNYGYTF. CDR3 nucleotide sequence: TGTGCCACCAGCCGGGTAACTTCTAACTATGGCTACACCTTC. Full variable domain (missing parts from reference TRBV15 and TRBJ1-2): DAMVIQNPRYQVTQFGKPVTLSCSQTLNHNVMYWYQQKSSQAPKLLFHYYDKDFNNEADTPDNFQSRRPNTSFCFLDIRSPGLGDTAMYLCATSRVTSNYGYTFGSGTRLTVV.

The chain combines TRBV9 with TRBJ2-1; 9 nucleotides align to TRBD2. V dropped 4 bases and J dropped 6; count of bases not matched to a gene: 11. CDR1 and CDR2 (germline): SGDLS, YYNGEE. This CDR3 contains 16 residues. Written as DNA, the CDR3 is TGTGCCAGCAGCCGAGGGGGTAGCGGGGGATTCAATGAGCAGTTCTTC. It specifies CASSRGGSGGFNEQFF.

V gene TRBV2 combines with J gene TRBJ1-5; tentative D call: TRBD1 (6 bases). The CDR3 runs 13 residues. V shed 9 bases and J shed 4 bases, with 13 bases lying between them. Looked up from germline, CDR1 is SNHLY and CDR2 is FYNNEI. CDR3 residues: CASMGGPNQPQHF. For the CDR3, the DNA is TGTGCCAGTATGGGGGGGCCTAATCAGCCCCAGCATTTT. Filled out from reference TRBV2 and TRBJ1-5, the complete variable domain reads EPEVTQTPSHQVTQMGQEVILRCVPISNHLYFYWYRQILGQKVEFLVSFYNNEISEKSEIFDDQFSVERPDGSNFTLKIRSTKLEDSAMYFCASMGGPNQPQHFGDGTRLSIL.

A note on this clone: At one end the junction does not follow the germline gene, possibly because of a read error. The V call is TRBV7-7, the J call TRBJ2-2, with D uncertain. The CDR3 loop spans 13 amino acids. Germline V gene sequence: CDR1 SSHAT, CDR2 FNYEAQ (reference sequence). The CDR3, as DNA: TGTGCTAGCAGCTTAGATTCCTCCGGGGAGCTGTTTTTT. This gives the protein CASSLDSSGELFF.

The chain is built from TRBV10-1 and TRBJ2-2; 8 bases line up with TRBD1. Germline V gives CDR1 WNHNN, CDR2 SYGVQD (reference sequence). The V gene end was trimmed by 6 bases and the J gene end by 3 bases; junction bases not matched to a gene: 6. The CDR3 runs 15 residues. CDR3 sequence: CASRMEDRDTGELFF. In DNA form, the CDR3 reads TGCGCCAGCAGGATGGAGGACAGGGACACCGGGGAGCTGTTTTTT.

This clone was counted a few times. V and J are TRBV9 and TRBJ1-2; 11 nucleotides line up with TRBD1. Trimming at V came to 3 bases and at J to 7 bases, leaving 5 bases not matched to a gene. Germline lookup yields CDR1 SGDLS and CDR2 YYNGEE. The CDR3 sequence is 14 residues long. CDR3 DNA sequence: TGTGCCAGCAGCGACCGGGACAGGGGGTGTGGCTACACCTTC. Translation gives CASSDRDRGCGYTF. The full variable domain, rest sourced from reference TRBV9 and TRBJ1-2, is DSGVTQTPKHLITATGQRVTLRCSPRSGDLSVYWYQQSLDQGLQFLIQYYNGEERAKGNILERFSAQQFPDLHSELNLSSLELGDSALYFCASSDRDRGCGYTFGSGTRLTVV.

The chain combines TRBV6-6 with TRBJ1-5; D is perhaps TRBD1 (5 bases). Trimming took off 5 bases at V and 5 bases at J, with 16 bases between the two ends. The CDR3 covers 15 residues. Per the germline V gene, CDR1 is MNHNY and CDR2 is SVGAGI (reference sequence). CDR3 coding DNA: TGTGCCAGCAGTCCCTGGGAGGGAGGGGATCAGCCCCAGCATTTT. Translating gives CASSPWEGGDQPQHF.

This chain links TRBV5-1 with TRBJ2-3, with 7 bases matching TRBD1. Germline loops: CDR1 SGHRS, CDR2 YFSETQ. The CDR3 sequence is 14 residues long. J gave up 6 bases and V 3 bases, and 7 bases lay outside the gene matches. The CDR3 DNA reads TGCGCCAGCAGCTCCCCCCGACAGGGTGATACGCAGTATTTT. It encodes CASSSPRQGDTQYF.

For this clone: Mismatch with germline at one junction end may stem from a read error. The V and J genes are TRBV10-2 and TRBJ2-2, with D possibly matching TRBD1 (5 bases). The CDR3 extends over 15 amino acids. Germline V CDR1 and CDR2: WSHSY, SAAADI. The CDR3 sequence is CASTEDIANTGELFF. DNA for the CDR3: TGCGCCAGCACTGAGGACATAGCGAACACCGGGGAGCTGTTTTTT.

This clone was seen a few times. The chain carries TRBV27 and TRBJ1-4; no clear D gene. CDR1 and CDR2 from the germline V gene are MNHEY and SMNVEV (reference sequence). The CDR3 covers 11 residues. V was trimmed by 2 bases and J by 10 bases, leaving 5 bases between them. In nucleotides, the CDR3 is TGTGCCAGCAGTTTAGGCGGAAAACTGTTTTTT. Residues: CASSLGGKLFF.

This chain uses TRBV7-6 with TRBJ1-6; 7 positions match TRBD1. This CDR3 region has 15 residues. CDR1 and CDR2 from the germline V gene are SGHVS and FNYEAQ. V lost 4 bases and J lost 6; bases outside the gene matches: 6. CDR3 sequence reads: CASSSNRDSNSPLHF. The CDR3 DNA reads as TGTGCCAGCAGCTCTAACCGGGACAGTAATTCACCCCTCCACTTT.

V is TRBV2 and J is TRBJ1-3; D unclear. The length of the CDR3 is 20 residues. Per the germline V gene, CDR1 is SNHLY and CDR2 is FYNNEI. V lost 3 bases, J lost 3 bases, and 27 bases lay in between. The CDR3 loop is CASSDRPGYHVAFGGNTIYF. Written as DNA, the CDR3 is TGTGCCAGCAGTGACCGTCCGGGATACCATGTGGCGTTCGGTGGAAACACCATATATTTT.

The chain is built from TRBV4-3 and TRBJ1-2; D uncertain. The CDR3 loop spans 18 amino acids. Trimming cost V 4 bases and J 1 base, with 22 bases left between them. The germline V gene encodes CDR1 LGHNA and CDR2 YSLEER. The chain's CDR3 is CASSPEPNSGGGNYGYTF. The CDR3 coding sequence is TGCGCCAGCAGCCCCGAACCTAATAGTGGAGGAGGTAACTATGGCTACACCTTC.

This chain uses TRBV5-6 with TRBJ1-4; D is perhaps TRBD1 (6 bases). From germline, CDR1 is SGHDT and CDR2 YYEEEE. Trimming removed 3 bases at V and 8 bases at J, with 11 bases between. The CDR3 sequence is 13 residues long. The CDR3 nucleotides read TGTGCCAGCAGCTGGGGGCAGGGGGAAAAACTGTTTTTT. Its protein is CASSWGQGEKLFF. The whole variable domain, remainder taken from reference TRBV5-6 and TRBJ1-4, is DAGVTQSPTHLIKTRGQQVTLRCSPKSGHDTVSWYQQALGQGPQFIFQYYEEEERQRGNFPDRFSGHQFPNYSSELNVNALLLGDSALYLCASSWGQGEKLFFGSGTQLSVL.

The J gene is TRBJ2-7, the V gene TRBV20-1; weak D call: TRBD1 (6 bases). The CDR3 runs 11 residues. Germline CDR1 is DFQATT and CDR2 is SNEGSKA (reference sequence). V lost 6 bases, J lost 3 bases, and 9 bases lay in between. CDR3 coding DNA: TGCAGTGCGGCACAGGGCTACGAGCAGTACTTC. Translated: CSAAQGYEQYF.